This note documents a single TCR beta chain sequence. This specimen belongs to a study of blood T cell repertoires in COVID-19. Study-level information: The cDNA or gDNA used as material had been derived from T cells, B-cell-depleted T cells, or PBMCs.

In the original analysis: Scientists estimated how many nucleated cells there were by amplifying reference gene primers. The data were produced by immunoSEQ multiplex PCR, yet TCRdb's version contains in-frame clones alone and is incomplete. The V and J calls and the clone size are those of that table, but D and trimming were determined from the DNA. The table has about 140,000 clones, around 88% seen once; the top ten hold about 1.6%. Material for sequencing was peripheral blood. This clonotype originated in a woman aged 55-75 years with acute or convalescent COVID-19.

The CDR3 bases are TGTGCCATCAGTGAGGAGGGTAGTAGCAATCAGCCCCAGCATTTT. Translating gives CAISEEGSSNQPQHF. The genes are TRBV10-3 and TRBJ1-5; D ambiguous. The CDR3 loop spans 15 amino acids. CDR1 is ENHRY and CDR2 is SYGVKD in the germline V gene. Trimming left V 2 bases short and J 0 bases short, with 8 bases between.